This passage covers 20 T cell receptor beta chains from one sample sequenced in a study of persistence of HIV-infected CD4 T cells. The immunoSEQ assay was version 4, run in survey mode. The table came from immunoSEQ multiplex PCR; TCRdb's copy has only in-frame clones and leaves some out. Here the sample spans 35,000 to 40,000 clones, 65% to 85% being singletons. These TCRs are of unknown antigen specificity. Stimulation used 9 to 10 ug/mL lysate from CMV-infected fibroblasts. Sorted nonresponding memory CD4+ T cells were CD40L-negative, CD69-negative, CD45RO-high. This sample comprised CD4+ T cells sorted from PBMCs after 18-hour stimulation, obtained from a patient who received antiretroviral therapy. These receptors originate from an adult man with HIV who was CMV-seropositive.

V and J are TRBV6-5 and TRBJ2-7; 9 positions match TRBD2. The CDR3 length is 14 residues. V dropped 8 bases and J dropped 6; count of bases not matched to a gene: 11. The germline V gene encodes CDR1 MNHEY and CDR2 SVGAGI. Written as DNA, the CDR3 is TGTGCCAGCCTCCCGGGAGGCGGGAGGGGCGAGCAGTACTTC. Amino acids: CASLPGGGRGEQYF.

The rearrangement joins TRBV7-9 to TRBJ2-7, with D possibly matching TRBD1 (6 bases). From germline, CDR1 is SEHNR and CDR2 FQNEAQ (reference sequence). This CDR3 spans 14 amino acids. Trimming took off 5 bases at V and 0 bases at J, with 11 bases between the two ends. This chain's CDR3 is CASSPGQSSYEQYF. CDR3 nucleotides: TGTGCCAGCAGCCCCGGACAGAGCTCCTACGAGCAGTACTTC.

The chain employs TRBV10-3 and TRBJ1-3, with D unresolved. V lost 1 base to trimming and J lost 1 base, with 11 bases between them. CDR3 length equals 16 residues. Per germline, CDR1 ENHRY and CDR2 SYGVKD. CDR3 nucleotides: TGTGCCATCAGTGAGTTTCAGGAGCTGTCTGGAAACACCATATATTTT. This encodes CAISEFQELSGNTIYF.

Regarding this clone: The same CDR3 can be traced to other DNA sequences in this sample. The genes are TRBV6-1 and TRBJ1-2, with a tentative D call TRBD1 (5 bases). The V end lost 0 bases, the J end lost 8 bases, and 10 bases lay between the germline ends. The germline CDR1 and CDR2 sequences are MNHNS and SASEGT. The CDR3 runs to 13 residues. The CDR3 protein is CASSEAGREGYTF. Here the CDR3 DNA reads TGTGCCAGCAGTGAAGCTGGCAGGGAGGGCTACACCTTC.

The chain employs TRBV11-1 and TRBJ2-1; D tentatively fits TRBD1 or TRBD2 (5 bases each). The CDR3 contains 15 residues. Trimming took 4 bases from V and 6 from J, leaving 16 bases between them. Germline V gene lookup returns CDR1 SGHAT and CDR2 FQDESV (reference sequence). Here the CDR3 DNA reads TGTGCCAGCAGCTCCCGAGGGGACGGAAGCAATGAGCAGTTCTTC. Protein product: CASSSRGDGSNEQFF.

The V call is TRBV6-5, the J call TRBJ1-5; 7 positions match TRBD1. The CDR3 extends over 14 amino acids. The trim removed 5 bases at V and 5 bases at J, leaving 6 bases unmatched. CDR1 MNHEY and CDR2 SVGAGI come from the germline V gene. CDR3 in amino acids: CASSLTGPDQPQHF. CDR3 DNA: TGTGCCAGCAGTCTGACAGGGCCTGATCAGCCCCAGCATTTT.

CDR3 loop: CASSSRQGGTEAFF. The CDR3, as DNA: TGTGCCAGCAGCTCCCGACAGGGAGGAACTGAAGCTTTCTTT. This chain uses TRBV9 with TRBJ1-1, with 7 bases fitting TRBD1. This CDR3 contains 14 residues. V gave up 4 bases and J gave up 5 bases; unmatched junction bases: 8. Germline lookup yields CDR1 SGDLS and CDR2 YYNGEE.

The V call is TRBV19, the J call TRBJ1-1; no clear D. Trimming took 3 bases from V and 3 from J, leaving 8 bases between them. Germline CDR1 and CDR2: LNHDA and SQIVND (reference sequence). The CDR3 spans 13 residues. For the CDR3, the DNA is TGTGCCAGTAGTATCGAACAGTACACTGAAGCTTTCTTT. This codes for CASSIEQYTEAFF.

Only one count was recorded for this clone. Written as DNA, the CDR3 is TGTGCCAGCAGTTACTCGGAAGGCTACGAGCAGTACTTC. Its protein product is CASSYSEGYEQYF. The V gene is TRBV6-5, the J gene TRBJ2-7; no clear D gene. The germline V and J ends were trimmed by 0 bases and 3 bases, with 6 bases remaining between them. This CDR3 is built from 13 residues. CDR1 is MNHEY and CDR2 is SVGAGI in the germline V gene.

J is TRBJ1-1 and V is TRBV7-8; no reliable D call. V was pared by 6 bases and J by 2 bases, with 7 bases between. Germline V gene data show CDR1 as SGHVS and CDR2 as FQNEAQ. The CDR3 contains 12 residues. Written as DNA, the CDR3 is TGTGCCAGCAGGTCGGGAAACACTGAAGCTTTCTTT. Translated: CASRSGNTEAFF.

The rearrangement links TRBV4-1 to TRBJ1-4, with D uncertain. Trimming shortened V by 0 bases and J by 8 bases, and 13 bases separated the two germline ends. CDR1 and CDR2 (germline): MGHRA, YSYEKL. The CDR3 extends over 15 amino acids. Written as DNA, the CDR3 is TGCGCCAGCAGCCAAGATGCCCGTATTGGAGAAAAACTGTTTTTT. This sequence encodes CASSQDARIGEKLFF.

The chain links TRBV3-1 (or the pseudogene TRBV3-2) to TRBJ1-3; D remains unclear. The CDR3 is made up of 14 amino acids. Trimming stripped 1 base from V and 2 bases from J, with 6 bases between. Germline lookup yields CDR1 LGHDT and CDR2 YNNKEL (reference sequence). The CDR3 reads CASSQGHTGNTIYF. CDR3 bases: TGTGCCAGCAGCCAAGGACACACTGGAAACACCATATATTTT.

The chain employs TRBV18 and TRBJ2-7; 12 bases agree with TRBD2. The CDR3 spans 17 residues. V was clipped by 6 bases and J by 2 bases; unmatched bases: 11. CDR1 is KGHSH, CDR2 LQKENI, per germline. As DNA, the CDR3 is TGTGCCAGCTCCCCTCTAGCGGGGGGGCCGGCGACCTACGAGCAGTACTTC. Its protein is CASSPLAGGPATYEQYF.

The rearrangement links TRBV30 to TRBJ1-1; D call uncertain. CDR1 is GTSNPN, CDR2 SVGIG, per germline (reference sequence). The CDR3 totals 12 residues. The V gene lost 5 bases and the J gene lost 0 bases, with 7 bases spanning the gap. The CDR3: CAWQMMNTEAFF. The CDR3 DNA reads as TGTGCCTGGCAAATGATGAACACTGAAGCTTTCTTT.

This clone was found once. This sequence joins TRBV7-3 and TRBJ2-7, with D unclear. The V end lost 7 bases, the J end lost 4 bases, and 8 bases lay between the germline ends. The V gene's germline CDR1 is SGHTA and CDR2 FQGTGA. The CDR3 loop spans 11 amino acids. The CDR3 DNA sequence: TGTGCCAGCACTCGTGCTTACGAGCAGTACTTC. Its protein is CASTRAYEQYF.

V is TRBV3-1 (or the pseudogene TRBV3-2) and J is TRBJ1-5; TRBD1 is a possible D gene (6 bases). CDR1 is LGHDT, CDR2 YNNKEL, per germline (reference sequence). V shed 1 base and J shed 6 bases, with 10 bases lying between them. The CDR3 loop spans 14 amino acids. CDR3 DNA sequence: TGTGCCAGCAGCCAAGGAGACAGGTTTCAGCCCCAGCATTTT. Its translation is CASSQGDRFQPQHF.

This clone was seen just once. The chain links TRBV6-5 to TRBJ1-4, with D unclear. CDR3 length: 14 amino acids. Trimming cost V 5 bases and J 6 bases, with 13 bases left between them. Germline lookup yields CDR1 MNHEY and CDR2 SVGAGI. CDR3 region: CASSRTGQDEKLFF. Written as DNA, the CDR3 is TGTGCCAGCAGTAGGACCGGGCAAGATGAAAAACTGTTTTTT.

By proportion, this clone is medium-sized (0.01 to 0.1%). The chain's CDR3 is CASSQRSTVYEQYF. The CDR3 nucleotides read TGTGCCAGCAGCCAACGTTCGACAGTCTACGAGCAGTACTTC. V usage is TRBV2 and J usage is TRBJ2-7, with D possibly being TRBD1 (5 bases). The germline CDR1 and CDR2 sequences are SNHLY and FYNNEI. The CDR3 has 14 residues. V was pared by 6 bases and J by 3 bases, with 15 bases between.

On this clone itself: Other DNA sequences within the sample encode an identical CDR3. The chain employs TRBV18 and TRBJ2-7; 8 nucleotides match TRBD1. Germline loops: CDR1 KGHSH, CDR2 LQKENI. This CDR3 has 14 residues. V shed 3 bases, J shed 2 bases, and the junction held 3 bases outside the gene matches. CDR3 in amino acids: CASSPGQEAYEQYF. DNA of the CDR3: TGTGCCAGCTCACCGGGACAGGAAGCCTACGAGCAGTACTTC.

This chain joins TRBV28 and TRBJ1-4; D gene ambiguous. V shed 6 bases and J shed 0 bases, with 5 bases lying between them. This CDR3 contains 13 residues. The V gene's germline CDR1 is MDHEN and CDR2 SYDVKM. The CDR3 reads CASRQATNEKLFF. Written as DNA, the CDR3 is TGTGCCAGCAGGCAGGCAACTAATGAAAAACTGTTTTTT. The full variable domain, in which reference TRBV28 and TRBJ1-4 provide the parts outside the CDR3, is DVKVTQSSRYLVKRTGEKVFLECVQDMDHENMFWYRQDPGLGLRLIYFSYDVKMKEKGDIPEGYSVSREKKERFSLILESASTNQTSMYLCASRQATNEKLFFGSGTQLSVL.